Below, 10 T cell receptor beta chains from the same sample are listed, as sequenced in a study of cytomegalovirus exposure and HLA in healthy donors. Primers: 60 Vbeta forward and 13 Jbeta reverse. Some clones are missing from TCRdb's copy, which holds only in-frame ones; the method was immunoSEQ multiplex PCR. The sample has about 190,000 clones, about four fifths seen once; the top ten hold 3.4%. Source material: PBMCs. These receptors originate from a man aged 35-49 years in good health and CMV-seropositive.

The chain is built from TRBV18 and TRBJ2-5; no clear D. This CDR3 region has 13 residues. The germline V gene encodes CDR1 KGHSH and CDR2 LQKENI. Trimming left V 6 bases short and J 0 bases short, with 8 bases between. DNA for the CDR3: TGTGCCAGCTCCGGAACAGACCAAGAGACCCAGTACTTC. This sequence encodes CASSGTDQETQYF. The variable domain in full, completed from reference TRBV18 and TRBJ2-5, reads NAGVMQNPRHLVRRRGQEARLRCSPMKGHSHVYWYRQLPEEGLKFMVYLQKENIIDESGMPKERFSAEFPKEGPSILRIQQVVRGDSAAYFCASSGTDQETQYFGPGTRLLVL.

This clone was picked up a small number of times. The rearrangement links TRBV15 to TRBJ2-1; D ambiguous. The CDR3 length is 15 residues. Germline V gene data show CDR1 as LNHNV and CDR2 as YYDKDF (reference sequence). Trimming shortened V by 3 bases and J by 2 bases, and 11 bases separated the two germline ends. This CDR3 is CATSSSLTPYNEQFF. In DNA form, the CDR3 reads TGTGCCACCAGCAGTAGCTTAACCCCCTACAATGAGCAGTTCTTC. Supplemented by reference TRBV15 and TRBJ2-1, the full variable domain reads DAMVIQNPRYQVTQFGKPVTLSCSQTLNHNVMYWYQQKSSQAPKLLFHYYDKDFNNEADTPDNFQSRRPNTSFCFLDIRSPGLGDTAMYLCATSSSLTPYNEQFFGPGTRLTVL.

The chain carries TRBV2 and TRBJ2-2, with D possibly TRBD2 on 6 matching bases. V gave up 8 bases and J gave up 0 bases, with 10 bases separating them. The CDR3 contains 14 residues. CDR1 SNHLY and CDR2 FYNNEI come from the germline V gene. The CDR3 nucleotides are TGTGCCAGCCTCCCGGGGGCGAACACCGGGGAGCTGTTTTTT. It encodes CASLPGANTGELFF.

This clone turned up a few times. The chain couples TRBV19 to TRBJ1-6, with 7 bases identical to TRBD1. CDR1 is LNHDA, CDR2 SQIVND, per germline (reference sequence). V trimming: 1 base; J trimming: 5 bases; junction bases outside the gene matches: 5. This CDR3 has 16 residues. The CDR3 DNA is TGTGCCAGTAGTATAGGGCCGGGACAGAATAATTCACCCCTCCACTTT. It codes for CASSIGPGQNNSPLHF.

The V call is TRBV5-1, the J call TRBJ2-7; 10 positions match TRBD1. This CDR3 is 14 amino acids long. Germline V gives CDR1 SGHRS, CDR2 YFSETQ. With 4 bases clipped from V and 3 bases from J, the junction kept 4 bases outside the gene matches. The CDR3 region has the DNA TGCGCCAGCAGCCCGGGACAGGGGTTCTACGAGCAGTACTTC. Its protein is CASSPGQGFYEQYF.

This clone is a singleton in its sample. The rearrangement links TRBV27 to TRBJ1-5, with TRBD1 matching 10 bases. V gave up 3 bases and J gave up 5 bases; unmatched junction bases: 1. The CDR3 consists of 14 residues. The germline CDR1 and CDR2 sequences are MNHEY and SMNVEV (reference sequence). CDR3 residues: CASSFGTGDQPQHF. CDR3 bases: TGTGCCAGCAGTTTTGGGACAGGGGATCAGCCCCAGCATTTT.

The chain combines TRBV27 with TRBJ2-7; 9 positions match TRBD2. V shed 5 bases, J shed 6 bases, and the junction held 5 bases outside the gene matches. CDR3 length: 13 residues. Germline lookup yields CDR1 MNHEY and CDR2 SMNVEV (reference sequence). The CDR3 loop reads CASSPAGGPEQYF. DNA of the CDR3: TGTGCCAGCAGTCCGGCGGGGGGGCCCGAGCAGTACTTC.

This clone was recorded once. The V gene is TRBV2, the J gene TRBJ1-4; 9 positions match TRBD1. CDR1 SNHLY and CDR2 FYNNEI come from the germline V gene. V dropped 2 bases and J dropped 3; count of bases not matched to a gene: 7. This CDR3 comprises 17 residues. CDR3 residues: CASSERFRDRANEKLFF. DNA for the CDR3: TGTGCCAGCAGTGAAAGATTCAGGGACAGGGCTAATGAAAAACTGTTTTTT.

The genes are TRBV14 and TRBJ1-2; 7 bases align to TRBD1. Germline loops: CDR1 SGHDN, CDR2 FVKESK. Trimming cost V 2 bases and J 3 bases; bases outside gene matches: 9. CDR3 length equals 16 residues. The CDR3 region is CASSQWRGGPYYGYTF. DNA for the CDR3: TGTGCCAGCAGCCAATGGCGAGGGGGCCCTTACTATGGCTACACCTTC.

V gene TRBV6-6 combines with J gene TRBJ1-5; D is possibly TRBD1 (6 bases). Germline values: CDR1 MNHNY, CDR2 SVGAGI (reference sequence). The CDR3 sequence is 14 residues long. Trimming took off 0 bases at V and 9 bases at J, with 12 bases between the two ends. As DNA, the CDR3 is TGTGCCAGCAGTTACTCCGACCAGGGGCCGCCCCAGCATTTT. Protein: CASSYSDQGPPQHF.